The 5 T cell receptor beta chains below were found in one sample sequenced in a study of OX40 agonist ivuxolimab in advanced cancers. Only in-frame clones appear in the TCRdb table, and some are missing; sequencing was by immunoSEQ multiplex PCR. This table has roughly 70,000 clones, around 89% appearing once. Sample: CD4+ or CD8+ T cells sorted from blood, taken in a trial of the OX40 agonist ivuxolimab. Receptors were obtained from an adult with an advanced solid tumor such as melanoma, head and neck, liver or kidney cancer.

V is TRBV18 and J is TRBJ2-2; TRBD1 matches at 8 bases. CDR1 KGHSH and CDR2 LQKENI come from the germline V gene. The trim removed 1 base at V and 3 bases at J, leaving 4 bases unmatched. The CDR3 is 16 amino acids. CDR3 bases: TGTGCCAGCTCACCACGGGGGACAGGTTACACCGGGGAGCTGTTTTTT. It codes for CASSPRGTGYTGELFF. Complete variable domain (other parts from reference TRBV18 and TRBJ2-2): NAGVMQNPRHLVRRRGQEARLRCSPMKGHSHVYWYRQLPEEGLKFMVYLQKENIIDESGMPKERFSAEFPKEGPSILRIQQVVRGDSAAYFCASSPRGTGYTGELFFGEGSRLTVL.

CDR3: CASSRLGQETQYF. The DNA for the CDR3 is TGTGCCAGCAGTCGACTCGGCCAAGAGACCCAGTACTTC. This chain connects TRBV6-5 to TRBJ2-5; D unresolved. CDR1 is MNHEY and CDR2 is SVGAGI in the germline V gene. The CDR3 is 13 residues long. V was trimmed by 5 bases and J by 1 base, leaving 8 bases between them.

This clone has just a few counts. This chain links TRBV10-3 with TRBJ1-2; 7 positions agree with TRBD1. Losses at the gene ends were 6 bases for V and 0 bases for J; bases not matched to a gene: 4. The CDR3 has 14 residues. Germline V gene data show CDR1 as ENHRY and CDR2 as SYGVKD. The CDR3 sequence is CAIRRDSSNYGYTF. The CDR3 nucleotides are TGTGCCATCAGGAGGGACAGTTCTAACTATGGCTACACCTTC.

The chain carries TRBV15 and TRBJ2-6; no clear D. CDR1 LNHNV and CDR2 YYDKDF come from the germline V gene (reference sequence). Trimming took off 1 base at V and 0 bases at J, with 13 bases between the two ends. This CDR3 spans 18 amino acids. CDR3 sequence: CATSRAPGFNSGANVLTF. The DNA of the CDR3 is TGTGCCACCAGCAGAGCTCCAGGATTTAACTCTGGGGCCAACGTCCTGACTTTC.

The V and J genes are TRBV7-9 and TRBJ2-5, with no clear D. V was shortened by 1 base and J by 5 bases, with 5 bases between the two germline ends. The CDR3 has 12 amino acids. CDR1 and CDR2 (germline): SEHNR, FQNEAQ (reference sequence). The CDR3 loop reads CASSLELETQYF. The CDR3 DNA is TGTGCCAGCAGCTTAGAACTCGAGACCCAGTACTTC. Based on the CDR3 plus reference TRBV7-9 and TRBJ2-5, the full variable domain is DTGVSQNPRHKITKRGQNVTFRCDPISEHNRLYWYRQTLGQGPEFLTYFQNEAQLEKSRLLSDRFSAERPKGSFSTLEIQRTEQGDSAMYLCASSLELETQYFGPGTRLLVL.